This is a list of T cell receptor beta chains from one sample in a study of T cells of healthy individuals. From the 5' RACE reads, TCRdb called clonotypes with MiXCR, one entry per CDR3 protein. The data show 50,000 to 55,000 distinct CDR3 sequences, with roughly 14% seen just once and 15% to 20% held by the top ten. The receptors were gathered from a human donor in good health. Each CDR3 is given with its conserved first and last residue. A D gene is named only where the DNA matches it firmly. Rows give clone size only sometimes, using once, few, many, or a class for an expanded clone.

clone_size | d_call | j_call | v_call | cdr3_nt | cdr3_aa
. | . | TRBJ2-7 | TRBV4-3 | TGCGCCAGCAGCCAAGGGGCGGGACAGTCTACCTACGAGCAGTACTTC | CASSQGAGQSTYEQYF
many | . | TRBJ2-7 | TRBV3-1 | TGTGCCAGCAGCCAAGGGTTCGGCACAGCCTACCCCTACGAGCAGTACTTC | CASSQGFGTAYPYEQYF
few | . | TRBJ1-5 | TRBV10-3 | TGTGCCATCAGTGAGTCGGCAGATAGCAATCAGCCCCAGCATTTT | CAISESADSNQPQHF
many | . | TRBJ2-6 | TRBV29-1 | TGCAGCGTTCCTCACTCTGGGGCCAACGTCCTGACTTTC | CSVPHSGANVLTF
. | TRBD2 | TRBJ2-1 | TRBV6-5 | TGTGCCAGCAGTTACGATAGCGGGAGCTCCTACAATGAGCAGTTCTTC | CASSYDSGSSYNEQFF
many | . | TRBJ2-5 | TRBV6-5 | TGTGCCAGCAGTTTCCTTTCGGCAGGTCTAAGACAGGAGACCCAGTACTTC | CASSFLSAGLRQETQYF
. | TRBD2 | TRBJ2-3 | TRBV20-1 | TGCAGTGCTAGTGCCGGACTAGCGGGAGAGCCGCAGTATTTT | CSASAGLAGEPQYF
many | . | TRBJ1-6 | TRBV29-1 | TGCAGCGTTGTTTTAGGGGACCTGAATTCACCCCTCCACTTT | CSVVLGDLNSPLHF
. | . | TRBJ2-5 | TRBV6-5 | TGTGCCAGCAGTTACGGGACGGGGAGGGAGACCCAGTACTTC | CASSYGTGRETQYF
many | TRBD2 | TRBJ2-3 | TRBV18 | TGTGCCAGCTCACCACCGAGAGGCGGGGGGCCAGATACGCAGTATTTT | CASSPPRGGGPDTQYF
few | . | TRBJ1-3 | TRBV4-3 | TGCGCCAGCAGCCAAGAGCTGACAACTGGAAACACCATATATTTT | CASSQELTTGNTIYF
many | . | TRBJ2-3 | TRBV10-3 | TGTGCCATCAGTGTAGAGAGGGCGACCGATACGCAGTATTTT | CAISVERATDTQYF
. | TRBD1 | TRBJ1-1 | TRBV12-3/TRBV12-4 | TGTGCCAGCAGCGAAGGGAGAGGGGGCTTTAACACTGAAGCTTTCTTT | CASSEGRGGFNTEAFF
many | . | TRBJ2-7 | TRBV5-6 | TGTGCCAGCAGCTTGATGCTCTCCTACGAGCAGTACTTC | CASSLMLSYEQYF
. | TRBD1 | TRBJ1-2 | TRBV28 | TGTGCCAGCAGCAGGGGGCGGTTCTATGGCTACACCTTC | CASSRGRFYGYTF
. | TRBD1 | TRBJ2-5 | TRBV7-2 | TGTGCCAGCAGCGATCCTACCGGGACAGGCAGGAAGTACTTC | CASSDPTGTGRKYF
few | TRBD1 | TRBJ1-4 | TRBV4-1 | TGCGCCAGCAGCCTTCCGGGACAGGGAAGGGAAAAACTGTTTTTT | CASSLPGQGREKLFF
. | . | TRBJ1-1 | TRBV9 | TGTGCCAGCAGTGATATGAACACTGAAGCTTTCTTT | CASSDMNTEAFF
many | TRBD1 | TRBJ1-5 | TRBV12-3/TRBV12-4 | TGTGCCAGCAGTTTAGGGACAGGGTTCGTTCAGCCCCAGCATTTT | CASSLGTGFVQPQHF
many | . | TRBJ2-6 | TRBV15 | TGTGCCACCAGCAGAGATTGGGGAAGTATACCTCTCTGGTTATCCGGCGTCCTGACTTTC | CATSRDWGSIPLWLSGVLTF
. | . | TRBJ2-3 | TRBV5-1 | TGCGCCAGCAGCCCCGACCCGGGGGGCGTGACAGATACGCAGTATTTT | CASSPDPGGVTDTQYF
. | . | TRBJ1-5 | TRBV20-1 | TGCAGTGCTACCCCCCTGGGGGTAGACGGCAATCAGCCCCAGCATTTT | CSATPLGVDGNQPQHF
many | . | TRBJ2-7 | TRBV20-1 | TGCAGTGCTAGACAGGGAAACGAGCAGTACTTC | CSARQGNEQYF
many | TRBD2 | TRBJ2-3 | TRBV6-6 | TGTGCCAGCAGTATTCCAGGGTTGGCTAGCGGGGGCACAGATACGCAGTATTTT | CASSIPGLASGGTDTQYF
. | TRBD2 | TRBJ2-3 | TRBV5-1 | TGCGCCAGCAGTGATTCTTCCCCGAGTCCCGGGACTAGCATTGATACGCAGTATTTT | CASSDSSPSPGTSIDTQYF
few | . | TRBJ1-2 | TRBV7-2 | TGTGCCAGCAGCTTAGGCTCAGGGCAATCAGTCTATGGCTACACCTTC | CASSLGSGQSVYGYTF
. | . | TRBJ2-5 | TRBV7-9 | TGTGCCAGCAGCTCTGGTAGTAAAGAGACCCAGTACTTC | CASSSGSKETQYF
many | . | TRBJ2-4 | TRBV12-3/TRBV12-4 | TGTGCCAGCAGTCTCGGGGCGAGGGGCATTCAGTACTTC | CASSLGARGIQYF
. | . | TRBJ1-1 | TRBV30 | TGTGCCTGGAGTAAGGAGGAGGACACTGAAGCTTTCTTT | CAWSKEEDTEAFF
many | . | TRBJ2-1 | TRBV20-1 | TGCAGTGCCCCTAATTACTTGCGGGGAGACTACAATGAGCAGTTCTTC | CSAPNYLRGDYNEQFF
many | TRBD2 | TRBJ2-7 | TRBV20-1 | TGCAGTGTGACTAGCGACGGCCCCTACTACGAGCAGTACTTC | CSVTSDGPYYEQYF
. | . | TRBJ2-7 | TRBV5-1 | TGCGCCAGCAGCTTGGGGAGTGGGGGCTCAGTCTCCTACGAGCAGTACTTC | CASSLGSGGSVSYEQYF
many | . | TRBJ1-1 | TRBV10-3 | TGTGCCATCAGTGAAGGTTTTGAAGCTTTCTTT | CAISEGFEAFF
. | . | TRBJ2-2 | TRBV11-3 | TGTGCCAGCAGCCCACGGGGGATGGGGAACACCGGGGAGCTGTTTTTT | CASSPRGMGNTGELFF
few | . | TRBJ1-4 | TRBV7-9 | TGTGCCAGCGCCAGGGGAGGCGAAGAAAAACTGTTTTTT | CASARGGEEKLFF
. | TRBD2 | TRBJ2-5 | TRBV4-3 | TGCGCCAGCAGCCCTCGCCCGGGACTAGCGAAGGAGACCCAGTACTTC | CASSPRPGLAKETQYF
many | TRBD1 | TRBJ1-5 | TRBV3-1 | TGTGCCAGCAGCCTTGACAGGGCGGGACAGCCCCAGCATTTT | CASSLDRAGQPQHF
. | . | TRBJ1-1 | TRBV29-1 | TGCAGCGCTGGGGCGGGGACCACTGAAGCTTTCTTT | CSAGAGTTEAFF
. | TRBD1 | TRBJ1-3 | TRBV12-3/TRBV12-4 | TGTGCCAGCAGCCGGACAGGGGGCAAGACTGGAAACACCATATATTTT | CASSRTGGKTGNTIYF
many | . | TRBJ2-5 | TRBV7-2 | TGTGCCAGCAGCTTAGCGGCGTCTCAAGAGACCCAGTACTTC | CASSLAASQETQYF
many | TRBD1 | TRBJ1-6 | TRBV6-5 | TGTGCCAGCAGAGATCGGATTGACAGGGTTAATTCACCCCTCCACTTT | CASRDRIDRVNSPLHF
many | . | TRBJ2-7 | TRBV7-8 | TGTGCCAGCAGCTTACGGGCAGACGGCTCCTACGAGCAGTACTTC | CASSLRADGSYEQYF
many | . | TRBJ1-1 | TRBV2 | TGTGCCAGTAATTTAGGACCGAATGGAGCGAACACTGAAGCTTTCTTT | CASNLGPNGANTEAFF
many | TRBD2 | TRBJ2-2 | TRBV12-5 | TGTGCTAGTGGTAGGGAGGGCGGGGAGCTGTTTTTT | CASGREGGELFF
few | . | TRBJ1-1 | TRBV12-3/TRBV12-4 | TGTGCCAGCAGCTTAGTTGTAAACACTGAAGCTTTCTTT | CASSLVVNTEAFF
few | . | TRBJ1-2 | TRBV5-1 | TGCGCCAGCAGCTTGGCCGCCAGGGACTATGGCTACACCTTC | CASSLAARDYGYTF
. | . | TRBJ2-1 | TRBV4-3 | TGCGCCAGCAGCCACTGGTACCGGGACGAATCCTACAATGAGCAGTTCTTC | CASSHWYRDESYNEQFF
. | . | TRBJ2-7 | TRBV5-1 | TGCGCCAGCACCGCGGTAACAGGGTCGTACGAGCAGTACTTC | CASTAVTGSYEQYF
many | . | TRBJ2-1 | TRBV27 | TGTGCCAGCAGTTCAACAGGGTCCACACCCTACAATGAGCAGTTCTTC | CASSSTGSTPYNEQFF
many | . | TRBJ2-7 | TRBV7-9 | TGTGCCAGCAGCTTAACTGGGAACGAGCAGTACTTC | CASSLTGNEQYF
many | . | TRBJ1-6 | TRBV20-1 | TGCAGTGCCTCGGGAGGGTCGAATTCACCCCTCCACTTT | CSASGGSNSPLHF
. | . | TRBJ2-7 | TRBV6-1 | TGTGCCAGCAGTGCATACGAGGACCGGTTATACGAGCAGTACTTC | CASSAYEDRLYEQYF
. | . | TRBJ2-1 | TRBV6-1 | TGTGCCAGCAGAATGACAGAGAATTCCTACAATGAGCAGTTCTTC | CASRMTENSYNEQFF